This TCR beta chain was recovered during a study of shared clonotypes between healthy human individuals. Findings and limits, study-wide: Rarefaction curves obtained for sorted subsets showed sequencing incomplete despite large depth.

Every immunoSEQ plate was one replicate of a subset's evenly spread DNA. Original data processing: Junction-only immunoSEQ data arrived without quality scores, meaning filtering differed. Assay used: immunoSEQ multiplex PCR; TCRdb lists only in-frame clones, some missing. That table furnishes V, J and clone size, whereas the DNA furnished D and trimming. The sample includes about 2,500,000 clones, 90% to 95% seen only once; the top ten take over 0.12%. The split of CD4+ cells yielded CD45RA+ naive and CD45RA-negative memory subsets. V was clipped by 6 bases and J by 0 bases; unmatched bases: 6. The CDR3 is 15 amino acids. Germline CDR1 is LNHNV and CDR2 is YYDKDF (reference sequence). To note about this clone: The antigen remains undetermined. This sample also contains other DNA sequences that code for the same CDR3.

The TCR comes from a man between 18 and 35 years old in good health. Input material: naive CD4+ T cells sorted from blood. Described subset: CD45RA+ positively selected. The genes are TRBV15 and TRBJ2-7; 9 nucleotides match TRBD1. The DNA for the CDR3 is TGTGCCACCAGTAGGGACAGGGAGAGCTCCTACGAGCAGTACTTC. Protein product: CATSRDRESSYEQYF. Variable domain in full (rest from reference TRBV15 and TRBJ2-7): DAMVIQNPRYQVTQFGKPVTLSCSQTLNHNVMYWYQQKSSQAPKLLFHYYDKDFNNEADTPDNFQSRRPNTSFCFLDIRSPGLGDTAMYLCATSRDRESSYEQYFGPGTRLTVT.